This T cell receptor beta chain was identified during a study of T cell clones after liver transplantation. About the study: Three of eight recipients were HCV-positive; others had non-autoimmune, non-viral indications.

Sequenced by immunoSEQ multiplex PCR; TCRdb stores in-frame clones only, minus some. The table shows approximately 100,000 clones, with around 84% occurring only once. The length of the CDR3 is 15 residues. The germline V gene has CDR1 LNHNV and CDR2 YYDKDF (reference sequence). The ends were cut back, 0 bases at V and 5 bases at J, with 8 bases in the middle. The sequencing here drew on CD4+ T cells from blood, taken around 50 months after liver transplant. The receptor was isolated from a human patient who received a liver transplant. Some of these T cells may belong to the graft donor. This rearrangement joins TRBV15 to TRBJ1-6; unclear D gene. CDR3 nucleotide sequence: TGTGCCACCAGCAGAGATCTGCGGAATAATTCACCCCTCCACTTT. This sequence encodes CATSRDLRNNSPLHF.